This record concerns one TCR beta chain sequence. This record comes from a study of control samples from healthy donors and cancer patients. The CDR3 loop spans 18 amino acids. The V end was cut by 3 bases, the J end by 0 bases, with 18 bases between. From germline, CDR1 is SEHNR and CDR2 FQNEAQ (reference sequence). The repertoire was sequenced with immunoSEQ multiplex PCR; TCRdb's copy has only in-frame clones and lacks some. The sample lists approximately 230,000 clones, roughly 87% occurring once. The chain is built from TRBV7-9 and TRBJ1-3; D remains unclear. The sample comprised PBMCs. This sequence originates from a woman aged 55-75 years with lung cancer. CDR3 DNA: TGTGCCAGCAGCTTCACTGGAGGGCCCCGAGCCTCTGGAAACACCATATATTTT. Its protein is CASSFTGGPRASGNTIYF.